The rows below give T cell receptor beta chains drawn from one sample of a study of T cells in Graves' hyperthyroidism and ophthalmopathy. TCRdb redid the calling of the multiplex PCR reads with MiXCR, one entry per CDR3 protein. There are fewer than 700,000 distinct CDR3 sequences in the sample; roughly 18% occur only once, and approximately 18% lies in the top ten. The source material was blood. All receptors come from a woman between 18 and 29 years old with Graves' ophthalmopathy. CDR3s include the opening cysteine and the closing phenylalanine or tryptophan. D genes are given only for firm matches. Clone size is given for some rows only: seen once, a few or many times, or a class if the clone is expanded.

CDR3 protein: CASSIEITDTQYF
CDR3 DNA: TGTGCCAGTAGTATTGAGATCACAGATACGCAGTATTTT
J gene: TRBJ2-3
clone size: few
V gene: TRBV19
D gene: .

CDR3 protein: CASSSRGGRAGVNTEAFF
CDR3 DNA: TGTGCCAGCAGTTCCAGGGGGGGTAGGGCGGGGGTGAACACTGAAGCTTTCTTT
J gene: TRBJ1-1
clone size: .
V gene: TRBV7-9
D gene: TRBD1

CDR3 protein: CASRETNQPQHF
CDR3 DNA: TGTGCCAGCAGGGAGACCAATCAGCCCCAGCATTTT
J gene: TRBJ1-5
clone size: few
V gene: TRBV6-1
D gene: .

CDR3 protein: CASSQDARLASHEQFF
CDR3 DNA: TGCGCCAGCAGCCAAGACGCGAGACTAGCGTCCCATGAGCAGTTCTTC
J gene: TRBJ2-1
clone size: .
V gene: TRBV4-3
D gene: TRBD2

CDR3 protein: CASSLGTGTFRSTDTQYF
CDR3 DNA: TGTGCCAGCAGCTTAGGGACCGGGACCTTCAGAAGCACAGATACGCAGTATTTT
J gene: TRBJ2-3
clone size: many
V gene: TRBV7-2
D gene: .

CDR3 protein: CASSSLGGGITDTQYF
CDR3 DNA: TGTGCCAGCAGCTCCTTAGGGGGGGGGATCACAGATACGCAGTATTTT
J gene: TRBJ2-3
clone size: many
V gene: TRBV7-2
D gene: .

CDR3 protein: CSVKTGQAYEQYF
CDR3 DNA: TGCAGCGTCAAAACGGGACAGGCTTACGAGCAGTACTTC
J gene: TRBJ2-7
clone size: .
V gene: TRBV29-1
D gene: TRBD1

CDR3 protein: CASSIDGTSGNEQFF
CDR3 DNA: TGTGCCAGTAGTATAGACGGGACTAGCGGGAATGAGCAGTTCTTC
J gene: TRBJ2-1
clone size: .
V gene: TRBV19
D gene: TRBD2

CDR3 protein: CSARVGTSGRGEQFF
CDR3 DNA: TGCAGTGCTAGAGTGGGGACTAGCGGCAGGGGTGAGCAGTTCTTC
J gene: TRBJ2-1
clone size: many
V gene: TRBV20-1
D gene: TRBD2

CDR3 protein: CASRATGSGETQYF
CDR3 DNA: TGTGCCAGCAGGGCGACAGGGAGTGGAGAGACCCAGTACTTC
J gene: TRBJ2-5
clone size: .
V gene: TRBV2
D gene: TRBD1

CDR3 protein: CAWSVPSLAGGPDTQYF
CDR3 DNA: TGTGCCTGGAGTGTCCCCTCACTAGCGGGGGGCCCAGATACGCAGTATTTT
J gene: TRBJ2-3
clone size: many
V gene: TRBV30
D gene: TRBD2

CDR3 protein: CASSWTSGKNEQFF
CDR3 DNA: TGTGCCAGCAGTTGGACTAGCGGGAAGAATGAGCAGTTCTTC
J gene: TRBJ2-1
clone size: many
V gene: TRBV6-2/TRBV6-3
D gene: TRBD2

CDR3 protein: CASSYIGDTGELFF
CDR3 DNA: TGTGCCAGCAGTTACATTGGGGACACCGGGGAGCTGTTTTTT
J gene: TRBJ2-2
clone size: .
V gene: TRBV6-6
D gene: .

CDR3 protein: CASSLTQGYGYTF
CDR3 DNA: TGCGCCAGCAGCCTGACACAGGGGTATGGCTACACCTTC
J gene: TRBJ1-2
clone size: few
V gene: TRBV5-1
D gene: TRBD1

CDR3 protein: CASSQLAGGRGRELFF
CDR3 DNA: TGTGCCAGCAGCCAACTAGCGGGAGGTCGGGGCCGGGAGCTGTTTTTT
J gene: TRBJ2-2
clone size: .
V gene: TRBV6-2/TRBV6-3
D gene: TRBD2

CDR3 protein: CASSSDRGILSYNEQFF
CDR3 DNA: TGCGCCAGCAGCTCGGACAGGGGTATCCTCTCCTACAATGAGCAGTTCTTC
J gene: TRBJ2-1
clone size: few
V gene: TRBV5-1
D gene: TRBD1

CDR3 protein: CASSQSRLADEQFF
CDR3 DNA: TGTGCCAGCAGCCAATCGCGGCTGGCCGATGAGCAGTTCTTC
J gene: TRBJ2-1
clone size: .
V gene: TRBV16
D gene: .

CDR3 protein: CASRRQGRNQPQHF
CDR3 DNA: TGTGCCAGCAGGAGACAGGGACGAAATCAGCCCCAGCATTTT
J gene: TRBJ1-5
clone size: .
V gene: TRBV12-3/TRBV12-4
D gene: TRBD1

CDR3 protein: CASSDGTGSRDTQYF
CDR3 DNA: TGTGCCAGCAGCGACGGGACAGGGTCAAGAGATACGCAGTATTTT
J gene: TRBJ2-3
clone size: .
V gene: TRBV9
D gene: TRBD1

CDR3 protein: CASTTPTGGNGELFF
CDR3 DNA: TGTGCCAGCACCACCCCCACAGGGGGCAACGGGGAGCTGTTTTTT
J gene: TRBJ2-2
clone size: many
V gene: TRBV28
D gene: TRBD1

CDR3 protein: CATSRDYGDTEAFF
CDR3 DNA: TGTGCCACCAGCAGAGATTATGGGGACACTGAAGCTTTCTTT
J gene: TRBJ1-1
clone size: .
V gene: TRBV15
D gene: .

CDR3 protein: CASSLGLGTTEAFF
CDR3 DNA: TGTGCCAGCAGTTTAGGTCTGGGGACCACTGAAGCTTTCTTT
J gene: TRBJ1-1
clone size: many
V gene: TRBV27
D gene: .

CDR3 protein: CASSRDRGPNQPQHF
CDR3 DNA: TGTGCCAGCAGCCGGGACAGGGGGCCCAATCAGCCCCAGCATTTT
J gene: TRBJ1-5
clone size: .
V gene: TRBV6-1
D gene: TRBD1

CDR3 protein: CSGVANEAFF
CDR3 DNA: TGCAGCGGCGTCGCTAATGAAGCTTTCTTT
J gene: TRBJ1-1
clone size: .
V gene: TRBV29-1
D gene: .

CDR3 protein: CASSSKPGQGLYNEQFF
CDR3 DNA: TGTGCCAGCAGTTCAAAACCGGGACAGGGTTTGTACAATGAGCAGTTCTTC
J gene: TRBJ2-1
clone size: many
V gene: TRBV7-8
D gene: TRBD1

CDR3 protein: CASSLVKGNTEAFF
CDR3 DNA: TGTGCCAGCAGCTTAGTGAAGGGGAACACTGAAGCTTTCTTT
J gene: TRBJ1-1
clone size: many
V gene: TRBV13
D gene: .